The 32 T cell receptor beta chains below all came from one sample that was sequenced in a study of identical twins. TCRdb redid the calling of the 5' RACE reads with MiXCR, one entry per CDR3 protein. Among 750,000 to 950,000 distinct CDR3 sequences, 9% to 15% were seen once, and the ten largest hold 1.5% to 2%. The sample also formed part of further work on yellow fever vaccine responses in identical twins.

The sequenced sample was PBMCs. The receptor set was obtained from a woman aged 18-29 years in good health.

This clonotype was counted between two and nine times. J is TRBJ2-2 and V is TRBV27; 15 nucleotides agree with TRBD2. Per the germline V gene, CDR1 is MNHEY and CDR2 is SMNVEV (reference sequence). V was pared by 5 bases and J by 12 bases, with 13 bases of the junction left unmatched. CDR3 length: 17 amino acids. The CDR3 region is CASSRGLAGGSKVKLFF. In nucleotides, the CDR3 is TGTGCCAGCAGTCGAGGACTAGCGGGGGGGTCTAAGGTGAAGCTGTTTTTT.

This chain uses TRBV6-5 with TRBJ2-6; no clear D gene. The germline V and J ends were trimmed by 4 bases and 2 bases, with 6 bases remaining between them. The CDR3 is 14 amino acids. Germline V gene sequence: CDR1 MNHEY, CDR2 SVGAGI. CDR3 nucleotide sequence: TGTGCCAGCAGTTGGGCGCCTGGGGCCAACGTCCTGACTTTC. Translating gives CASSWAPGANVLTF.

The sample holds a few counts of this clonotype. The chain links TRBV20-1 to TRBJ2-3, with TRBD2 identical over 8 bases. CDR1 and CDR2 (germline): DFQATT, SNEGSKA (reference sequence). Losses at the gene ends were 3 bases for V and 1 base for J; bases not matched to a gene: 6. This CDR3 contains 15 residues. The DNA of the CDR3 is TGCAGTGCTAGTTCCCGAGCGGGGGGCACAGATACGCAGTATTTT. As protein: CSASSRAGGTDTQYF.

This clonotype has only a few counts. The chain links TRBV5-1 to TRBJ1-2, with TRBD1 as a possible D gene (5 bases). Between the trimmed V and J ends, which lost 4 bases and 3 bases, there was a span of 16 bases. The germline gives CDR1 SGHRS, CDR2 YFSETQ. The CDR3 is made up of 15 amino acids. The DNA of the CDR3 is TGCGCCAGCAGCCCGAGCAGGGATTCTTACTATGGCTACACCTTC. This gives the protein CASSPSRDSYYGYTF.

This clonotype occurred a few times. The J gene is TRBJ2-5, the V gene TRBV20-1; 7 bases line up with TRBD2. Germline trimming cut 3 bases from V and 4 bases from J; bases unmatched to any gene: 8. CDR3 length: 14 amino acids. From germline, CDR1 is DFQATT and CDR2 SNEGSKA (reference sequence). The CDR3 DNA reads TGCAGTGCTAGGTTGGGAGGGCCCTCAGAGACCCAGTACTTC. Its translation: CSARLGGPSETQYF.

This clonotype was seen many times. This chain joins TRBV5-5 and TRBJ1-6; tentatively, D is TRBD1 (5 bases). Trimming stripped 0 bases from V and 13 bases from J, with 20 bases between. The CDR3 spans 16 residues. Germline V gives CDR1 SGHKS, CDR2 YYEKEE (reference sequence). The CDR3 bases are TGTGCCAGCAGCTTGGAGTGGACTGGGGGTTTAGTGCCCCTCCACTTT. This sequence encodes CASSLEWTGGLVPLHF.

This clonotype occurred a few times. The chain combines TRBV7-9 with TRBJ1-6; maybe TRBD1 (5 bases). The CDR3 contains 14 residues. CDR1 and CDR2 from the germline V gene are SEHNR and FQNEAQ (reference sequence). Trimming left V 5 bases short and J 6 bases short, with 11 bases between. This CDR3 reads CASSARTINSPLHF. DNA of the CDR3: TGTGCCAGCAGCGCTAGGACAATTAATTCACCCCTCCACTTT. The whole variable domain, filled in from reference TRBV7-9 and TRBJ1-6, reads DTGVSQNPRHKITKRGQNVTFRCDPISEHNRLYWYRQTLGQGPEFLTYFQNEAQLEKSRLLSDRFSAERPKGSFSTLEIQRTEQGDSAMYLCASSARTINSPLHFGNGTRLTVT.

The chain combines TRBV5-1 with TRBJ2-5, with D uncertain. Germline assignment: CDR1 SGHRS and CDR2 YFSETQ. The CDR3 extends over 13 amino acids. The germline V and J ends were trimmed by 4 bases and 3 bases, with 10 bases remaining between them. CDR3 protein: CASSHRGEETQYF. The CDR3 coding sequence is TGCGCCAGCAGCCACCGAGGAGAAGAGACCCAGTACTTC.

The chain joins TRBV20-1 to TRBJ2-5; 11 nucleotides agree with TRBD2. With V trimmed by 0 bases and J by 2 bases, 5 bases remained unmatched. The CDR3 contains 16 residues. Per germline, CDR1 DFQATT and CDR2 SNEGSKA (reference sequence). CDR3 nucleotides: TGCAGTGCTAGAGATCCCCTAGCGGGGGGACAAGAGACCCAGTACTTC. Residues: CSARDPLAGGQETQYF.

The V and J genes are TRBV12-3 or TRBV12-4 and TRBJ2-1; perhaps TRBD2 as D (6 bases). V lost 8 bases to trimming and J lost 1 base, with 15 bases between them. CDR3 length equals 15 residues. CDR3 protein: CASASVPHSYNEQFF. The CDR3 DNA is TGTGCCAGCGCTAGCGTCCCGCATTCCTACAATGAGCAGTTCTTC.

At least ten counts were recorded for this clonotype. The junction departs from the called germline gene at one end, perhaps through a read error. The chain has TRBV28 and TRBJ1-6; D remains ambiguous. The CDR3 consists of 14 residues. From germline, CDR1 is MDHEN and CDR2 SYDVKM. CDR3 residues: CASSFPSYNSPLHF. In DNA form, the CDR3 reads TGTGCCAGCAGTTTCCCCTCCTACAATTCACCCCTCCACTTT.

In its sample, this clonotype was seen a few times. The J gene is TRBJ2-2, the V gene TRBV5-1, with 10 positions matching TRBD1. CDR1 and CDR2 (germline): SGHRS, YFSETQ. The CDR3 runs to 18 residues. V shed 0 bases, J shed 6 bases, and the junction held 11 bases outside the gene matches. The CDR3 loop is CASSLERPGQGSSGELFF. The CDR3 nucleotides read TGCGCCAGCAGCTTGGAAAGGCCGGGACAGGGGAGTTCCGGGGAGCTGTTTTTT.

This clonotype was seen ten or more times. The gene calls are TRBV6-1 and TRBJ1-4; D is unclear. V was clipped by 5 bases and J by 4 bases, with 17 bases between them. This CDR3 spans 16 amino acids. Looked up from germline, CDR1 is MNHNS and CDR2 is SASEGT. This CDR3 is CASSLAQVGSNEKLFF. The CDR3 DNA is TGTGCCAGCAGTCTTGCTCAGGTGGGAAGTAATGAAAAACTGTTTTTT.

The chain carries TRBV4-1 and TRBJ2-2; tentatively, D is TRBD2 (6 bases). The CDR3 sequence is 16 residues long. Trimming left V 0 bases short and J 7 bases short, with 15 bases between. The germline V gene encodes CDR1 MGHRA and CDR2 YSYEKL. CDR3 loop: CASSQDQGLLGGELFF. Here the CDR3 DNA reads TGCGCCAGCAGCCAAGATCAGGGACTCCTCGGCGGGGAGCTGTTTTTT.

This clonotype appeared a few times. The V gene is TRBV7-8, the J gene TRBJ2-3, with TRBD1 matching 10 bases. V lost 4 bases to trimming and J lost 2 bases; unmatched junction nucleotides: 3. This CDR3 spans 15 amino acids. Germline V gene lookup returns CDR1 SGHVS and CDR2 FQNEAQ. The CDR3 is CASSWGQGYTDTQYF. CDR3 DNA: TGTGCCAGCAGCTGGGGACAGGGGTACACAGATACGCAGTATTTT.

V gene TRBV5-1 combines with J gene TRBJ1-2; 7 bases are shared with TRBD1. The V gene's germline CDR1 is SGHRS and CDR2 YFSETQ. The length of the CDR3 is 15 residues. Trimming cost V 4 bases and J 4 bases; bases outside gene matches: 10. The chain's CDR3 is CASSPDGDRPYGYTF. As DNA, the CDR3 is TGCGCCAGCAGCCCGGATGGGGACAGACCCTATGGCTACACCTTC. Filled out from reference TRBV5-1 and TRBJ1-2, the complete variable domain reads KAGVTQTPRYLIKTRGQQVTLSCSPISGHRSVSWYQQTPGQGLQFLFEYFSETQRNKGNFPGRFSGRQFSNSRSEMNVSTLELGDSALYLCASSPDGDRPYGYTFGSGTRLTVV.

This clonotype was recorded once. The rearrangement joins TRBV19 to TRBJ1-5; perhaps TRBD1 as D (5 bases). The CDR3 spans 13 residues. The V gene lost 4 bases and the J gene lost 10 bases, with 14 bases spanning the gap. Germline CDR1 and CDR2: LNHDA and SQIVND (reference sequence). DNA for the CDR3: TGTGCCAGTAGTAACCAGGCGGGGGGACCCCAGCATTTT. This sequence encodes CASSNQAGGPQHF.

The J gene is TRBJ1-2, the V gene TRBV27; 7 bases line up with TRBD1. J lost 0 bases, V lost 5 bases, and 3 bases had no gene match. Germline CDR1 and CDR2: MNHEY and SMNVEV (reference sequence). The CDR3 loop spans 14 amino acids. CDR3 region: CASSRTGSNYGYTF. CDR3 DNA sequence: TGTGCCAGCAGTCGGACAGGTTCTAACTATGGCTACACCTTC.

This clonotype was counted at least ten times. The V call is TRBV12-3 or TRBV12-4, the J call TRBJ1-1; D gene ambiguous. This CDR3 spans 14 amino acids. Trimming removed 2 bases from V and 1 base from J, with 8 bases in between. CDR3 bases: TGTGCCAGCAGTTTATCGGGCCAGAACACTGAAGCTTTCTTT. This gives the protein CASSLSGQNTEAFF.

V and J are TRBV11-2 and TRBJ2-1, with 8 nucleotides matching TRBD2. J gave up 6 bases and V 5 bases, and 6 bases lay outside the gene matches. The length of the CDR3 is 14 residues. Germline CDR1 is SGHAT and CDR2 is FQNNGV. The CDR3 bases are TGTGCCAGCAGCCTCCCCGGGACTAGCAATGAGCAGTTCTTC. The encoded protein is CASSLPGTSNEQFF.

This clonotype was counted ten times or more. The chain has TRBV20-1 and TRBJ1-4; D unclear. Trimming cost V 1 base and J 11 bases, with 8 bases left between them. The CDR3 extends over 11 amino acids. Germline-derived CDR1 and CDR2 are DFQATT and SNEGSKA (reference sequence). CDR3 sequence reads: CSARGSDKLFF. The CDR3 DNA is TGCAGTGCTAGAGGATCGGATAAACTGTTTTTT.

At least ten counts were recorded for this clonotype. The genes are TRBV5-1 and TRBJ1-1; tentatively, D is TRBD1 (6 bases). Trimming removed 0 bases from V and 0 bases from J, with 9 bases in between. CDR3 length: 15 residues. Germline V gene lookup returns CDR1 SGHRS and CDR2 YFSETQ. The CDR3 is CASSLVGQLNTEAFF. CDR3 sequence (DNA): TGCGCCAGCAGCTTGGTCGGACAGCTGAACACTGAAGCTTTCTTT.

In this sample, this clonotype turned up many times. The V and J genes are TRBV29-1 and TRBJ1-2; no definite D call. The germline CDR1 and CDR2 sequences are SQVTM and ANQGSEA. The ends were cut back, 6 bases at V and 8 bases at J, with 16 bases in the middle. The CDR3 is 12 residues long. DNA of the CDR3: TGCAGCGTCCCGCTGGGTTGGAGCGGCTACACCTTC. It specifies CSVPLGWSGYTF.

This clonotype was seen many times. The chain has TRBV5-6 and TRBJ1-6, with D maybe TRBD1 (6 bases). The CDR3 runs to 19 residues. Germline CDR1 SGHDT, CDR2 YYEEEE. Trimming stripped 0 bases from V and 0 bases from J, with 16 bases between. CDR3 loop: CASSLGSDSFLSYNSPLHF. The CDR3 DNA follows: TGTGCCAGCAGCTTGGGGTCGGACAGCTTTCTCTCCTATAATTCACCCCTCCACTTT.

This clonotype was observed a handful of times. V usage is TRBV2 and J usage is TRBJ1-1; 10 bases fit TRBD1. V dropped 5 bases and J dropped 6; count of bases not matched to a gene: 3. The CDR3 spans 13 residues. Germline loops: CDR1 SNHLY, CDR2 FYNNEI. CDR3 residues: CASSPDRGAEAFF. For the CDR3, the DNA is TGTGCCAGCAGTCCGGACAGGGGGGCTGAAGCTTTCTTT.

This clonotype was observed many times. V gene TRBV4-1 combines with J gene TRBJ2-4; D might be TRBD2 (5 bases). Trimming pared 0 bases from V and 4 bases from J, leaving 13 bases between. In germline, CDR1 is MGHRA, CDR2 YSYEKL. The CDR3 is 16 residues long. For the CDR3, the DNA is TGCGCCAGCAGCCAAGAGAGCGGAAGCTTTAAAAACATTCAGTACTTC. Translating gives CASSQESGSFKNIQYF.

This chain connects TRBV3-1 to TRBJ1-1; D is unclear. Germline values: CDR1 LGHDT, CDR2 YNNKEL (reference sequence). The CDR3 runs 15 residues. V lost 2 bases to trimming and J lost 1 base, with 11 bases between them. CDR3 DNA sequence: TGTGCCAGCAGCCAAAACCGCATAGCGAACACTGAAGCTTTCTTT. It is translated as CASSQNRIANTEAFF.

V and J are TRBV7-2 and TRBJ2-1; D might be TRBD1 (6 bases). CDR1 and CDR2 from the germline V gene are SGHTA and FQGNSA. V was shortened by 3 bases and J by 8 bases, with 14 bases between the two germline ends. The CDR3 is 14 amino acids. DNA for the CDR3: TGTGCCAGCAGCTTGGGACCAGACAGGCATGAGCAGTTCTTC. It codes for CASSLGPDRHEQFF. Variable domain in full (rest from reference TRBV7-2 and TRBJ2-1): GAGVSQSPSNKVTEKGKDVELRCDPISGHTALYWYRQSLGQGLEFLIYFQGNSAPDKSGLPSDRFSAERTGGSVSTLTIQRTQQEDSAVYLCASSLGPDRHEQFFGPGTRLTVL.

This clonotype was seen a few times. The chain uses TRBV12-3 or TRBV12-4 and TRBJ1-3, with 7 bases fitting TRBD1. The J segment lost 0 bases and the V segment lost 8 bases, leaving 4 bases of the junction unmatched. CDR3 length: 14 amino acids. CDR3 coding DNA: TGTGCCAGCCATCAGGGGGTCTCTGGAAACACCATATATTTT. Translated, it gives CASHQGVSGNTIYF.

This clonotype was seen only a few times. The gene calls are TRBV15 and TRBJ1-1; D is ambiguous. The germline V and J ends were trimmed by 1 base and 4 bases, with 13 bases remaining between them. The CDR3 spans 15 residues. The V gene's germline CDR1 is LNHNV and CDR2 YYDKDF (reference sequence). The CDR3 sequence is CATSRGATGITEAFF. In DNA, the CDR3 is TGTGCCACCAGCAGAGGGGCAACGGGAATCACTGAAGCTTTCTTT.

As DNA, the CDR3 is TGTGCCAGCAGCCCCGAACAGGGCTTGTACGAGCAGTACGTC. Protein sequence: CASSPEQGLYEQYV. The genes are TRBV6-1 and TRBJ2-7; a possible D gene is TRBD1 (6 bases). The CDR3 is 14 residues long. CDR1 and CDR2 (germline): MNHNS, SASEGT. V dropped 6 bases and J dropped 4 bases, with 16 bases sitting between them.

In its sample, this clonotype was seen a few times. The chain links TRBV29-1 to TRBJ2-2; TRBD2 might be the D (5 bases). Germline loops: CDR1 SQVTM, CDR2 ANQGSEA. The CDR3 consists of 13 residues. The germline V and J ends were trimmed by 3 bases and 5 bases, with 10 bases remaining between them. This CDR3 reads CSVDVDFTGELFF. The CDR3 region has the DNA TGCAGCGTTGACGTGGACTTTACCGGGGAGCTGTTTTTT.